This T cell receptor (beta chain) was sequenced in a study of blood T cell repertoires in COVID-19 (dated by TCRdb to 2019 to 2021). Regarding the research as a whole: The collaborator samples originated in the United States, Italy and Spain and spanned the acute and convalescent phases of COVID-19. The material from the prospective study consisted of cDNA or gDNA derived from T cells, B-cell-depleted T cells, or PBMCs. Deeply sampled blood TCRbeta repertoires from subjects exposed to, actively infected with, or recovered from COVID-19 were included in the dataset. The repertoires were released in a freely available public database intended as a resource for research on the immune response to SARS-CoV-2. Samples were obtained from the ongoing ImmuneRACE study (first 160 participants) and from 1,254 subjects provided by 6 global collaborators. The sample metadata nearly always contained a de-identified subject ID, COVID-19 status, age in years and sex. HLA class I and class II types, where available, came from metadata supplied by the sample provider rather than from assay-based typing.

CDR3 length: 14 amino acids, cysteine to phenylalanine. Left in the record is the CDR3 DNA by itself, 42 bases read in frame from the first base. The germline V gene gives CDR1 as MDHEN and CDR2 as SYDVKM. V is cut by 2 bases and J by 11 bases, and the space between the germline ends is 16 bases. Collaborating institutions collected whole blood in K2EDTA tubes following their own protocols. For TCRbeta analysis, collaborators shipped samples in one of three forms: frozen whole blood, isolated PBMCs, or DNA extracted from either of those sample types. Overall study outcomes, separate from this receptor: The quantity of clinical and demographic metadata differed by source and by participant and was supplied without curation.

With regard to this clone: What antigen it recognizes has not been identified. One base away there is no much larger clone; base qualities are not given.

The immunoSEQ Assay, a bias-controlled multiplex PCR, was used to amplify TCRbeta CDR3 regions from genomic DNA. On the authors' methods: The number of nucleated cells in each sample was estimated from the amplification of reference gene primers within the assay. To quantify the absolute abundance of each unique TCRbeta CDR3 rearrangement, sequence reads were collapsed and filtered. For each sample, productive Simpson clonality was calculated as the square root of Simpson's diversity index across productive rearrangements. The source is immuneACCESS, and TCRdb retained only in-frame sequences with V and J called. Part of the clones is not carried over; for the studies checked, unresolved V genes explain less than half of this, and the remainder is unexplained. V, J and clone size are those of that table, while D and trimming were read from the DNA. The sample table shows approximately 81,000 clones, and about 88% are seen once. The top ten clonotypes cover 9.5% to 15% of the sample.

The sequenced material came from peripheral blood. The sequence derives from an older man with active or convalescent COVID-19. In this chain, TRBV28 is recombined with TRBJ1-5; tentative D gene TRBD1, with 5 bases matching. The base sequence is TGTGCCAGCAGTTTACCATCAAAGGGGTCAGCCCAGCATTTT. This translates into CASSLPSKGSAQHF.